This T cell receptor beta chain comes out of a study of beta chain features in type 1 diabetes. This clone was seen a few times. V was shortened by 4 bases and J by 2 bases, with 9 bases between the two germline ends. Germline V gene lookup returns CDR1 SNHLY and CDR2 FYNNEI. The CDR3 sequence is 13 residues long. The whole isolated RNA underwent reverse transcription, so sequencing captured expressed TCRB transcripts. Assay: immunoSEQ multiplex PCR; the TCRdb copy retains only in-frame clones and omits some. Of around 280,000 clones in the sample, 8% were seen once. A heparinised blood draw that averaged about 100 mL was obtained once from each donor.

Sequencing was performed on central memory CD4+ T cells from blood. The gene calls are TRBV2 and TRBJ2-7; D is unclear. The TCR originated in a young woman in good health. The CDR3 region has the DNA TGTGCCAGCAGTGTTGGCAAAACCTACGAGCAGTACGTC. As protein: CASSVGKTYEQYV.